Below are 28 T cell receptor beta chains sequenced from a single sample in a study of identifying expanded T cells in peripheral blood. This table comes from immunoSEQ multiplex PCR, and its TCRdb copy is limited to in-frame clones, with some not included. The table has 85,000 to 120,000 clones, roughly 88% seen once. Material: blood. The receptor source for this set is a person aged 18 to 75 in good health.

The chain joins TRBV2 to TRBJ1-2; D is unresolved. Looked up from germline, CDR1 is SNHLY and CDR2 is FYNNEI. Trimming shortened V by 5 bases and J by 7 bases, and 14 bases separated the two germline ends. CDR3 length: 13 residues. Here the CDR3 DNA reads TGTGCCAGCAGTCCCCGAAGAGCGAGTGGCTACACCTTC. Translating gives CASSPRRASGYTF.

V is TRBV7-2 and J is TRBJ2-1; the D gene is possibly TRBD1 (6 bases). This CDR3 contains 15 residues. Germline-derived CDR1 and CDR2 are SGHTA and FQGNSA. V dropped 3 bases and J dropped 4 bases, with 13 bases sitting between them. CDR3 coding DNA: TGTGCCAGCAGCTTCCTTCCAGGGGCTTACAATGAGCAGTTCTTC. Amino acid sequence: CASSFLPGAYNEQFF.

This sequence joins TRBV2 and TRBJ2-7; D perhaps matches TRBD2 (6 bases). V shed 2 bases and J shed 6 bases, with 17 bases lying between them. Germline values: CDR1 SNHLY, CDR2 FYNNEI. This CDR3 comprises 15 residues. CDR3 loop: CASSERPEGLGEQYF. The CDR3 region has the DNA TGTGCCAGCAGTGAACGGCCGGAGGGGTTGGGCGAGCAGTACTTC.

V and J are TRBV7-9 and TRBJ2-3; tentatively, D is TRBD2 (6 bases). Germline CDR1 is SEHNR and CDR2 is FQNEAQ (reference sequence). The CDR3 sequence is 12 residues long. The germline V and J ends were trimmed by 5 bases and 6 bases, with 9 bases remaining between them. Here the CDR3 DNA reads TGTGCCAGCAGCCGGGACTTGGATACGCAGTATTTT. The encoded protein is CASSRDLDTQYF.

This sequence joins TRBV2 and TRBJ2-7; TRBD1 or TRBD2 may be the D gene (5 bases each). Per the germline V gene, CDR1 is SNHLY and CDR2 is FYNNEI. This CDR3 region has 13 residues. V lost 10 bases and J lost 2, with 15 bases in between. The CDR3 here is CAKKSGLAYEQYF. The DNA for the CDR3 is TGTGCCAAGAAATCGGGGCTAGCCTACGAGCAGTACTTC.

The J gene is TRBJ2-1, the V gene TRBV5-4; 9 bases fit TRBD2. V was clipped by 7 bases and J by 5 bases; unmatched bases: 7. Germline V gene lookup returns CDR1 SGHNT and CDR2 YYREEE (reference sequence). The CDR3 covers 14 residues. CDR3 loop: CASALAGVDNEQFF. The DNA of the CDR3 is TGTGCCAGCGCCTTAGCGGGAGTAGACAATGAGCAGTTCTTC. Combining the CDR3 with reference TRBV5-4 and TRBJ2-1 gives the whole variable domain ETGVTQSPTHLIKTRGQQVTLRCSSQSGHNTVSWYQQALGQGPQFIFQYYREEENGRGNFPPRFSGLQFPNYSSELNVNALELDDSALYLCASALAGVDNEQFFGPGTRLTVL.

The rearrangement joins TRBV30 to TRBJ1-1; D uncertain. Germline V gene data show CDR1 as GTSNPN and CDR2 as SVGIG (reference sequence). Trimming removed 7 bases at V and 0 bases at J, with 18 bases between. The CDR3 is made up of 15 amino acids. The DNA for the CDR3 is TGTGCCTCTTTGGACTTGGGAGGAATGAACACTGAAGCTTTCTTT. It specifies CASLDLGGMNTEAFF.

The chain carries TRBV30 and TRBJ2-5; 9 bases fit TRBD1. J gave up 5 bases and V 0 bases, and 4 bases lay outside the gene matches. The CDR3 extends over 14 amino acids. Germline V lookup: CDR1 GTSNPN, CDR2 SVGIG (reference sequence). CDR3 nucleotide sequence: TGTGCCTGGAGTGTACGGGGGACAGGGGAGACCCAGTACTTC. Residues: CAWSVRGTGETQYF.

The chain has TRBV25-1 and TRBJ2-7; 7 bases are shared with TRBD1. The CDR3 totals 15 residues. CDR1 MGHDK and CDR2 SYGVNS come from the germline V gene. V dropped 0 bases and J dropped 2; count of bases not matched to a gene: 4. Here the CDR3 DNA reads TGTGCCAGCAGTGAATATACCGGGACAGCCTACGAGCAGTACTTC. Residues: CASSEYTGTAYEQYF.

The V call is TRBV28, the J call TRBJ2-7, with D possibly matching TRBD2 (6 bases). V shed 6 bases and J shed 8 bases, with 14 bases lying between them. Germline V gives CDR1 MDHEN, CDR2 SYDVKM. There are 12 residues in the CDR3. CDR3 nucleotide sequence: TGTGCCAGCAGACCCACCGGAGGGAAGCAGTACTTC. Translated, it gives CASRPTGGKQYF.

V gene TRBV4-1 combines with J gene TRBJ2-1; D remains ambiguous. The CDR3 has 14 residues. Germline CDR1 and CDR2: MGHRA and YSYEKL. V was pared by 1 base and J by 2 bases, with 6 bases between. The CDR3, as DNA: TGCGCCAGCAGCCAAGTGTCTACCTACAATGAGCAGTTCTTC. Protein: CASSQVSTYNEQFF.

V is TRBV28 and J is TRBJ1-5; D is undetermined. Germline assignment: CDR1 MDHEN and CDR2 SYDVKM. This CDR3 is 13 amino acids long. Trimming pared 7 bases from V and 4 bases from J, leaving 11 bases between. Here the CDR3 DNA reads TGTGCCAGCACCGGCGGAAGTAATCAGCCCCAGCATTTT. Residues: CASTGGSNQPQHF. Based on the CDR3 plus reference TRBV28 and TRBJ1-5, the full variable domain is DVKVTQSSRYLVKRTGEKVFLECVQDMDHENMFWYRQDPGLGLRLIYFSYDVKMKEKGDIPEGYSVSREKKERFSLILESASTNQTSMYLCASTGGSNQPQHFGDGTRLSIL.

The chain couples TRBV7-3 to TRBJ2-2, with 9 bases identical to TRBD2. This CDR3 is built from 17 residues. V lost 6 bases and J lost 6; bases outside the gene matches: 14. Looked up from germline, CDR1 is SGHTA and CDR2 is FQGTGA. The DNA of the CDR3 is TGTGCCAGCAGTCGACAGCCTAGCGGGGTGGGCCCCGGGGAGCTGTTTTTT. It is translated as CASSRQPSGVGPGELFF.

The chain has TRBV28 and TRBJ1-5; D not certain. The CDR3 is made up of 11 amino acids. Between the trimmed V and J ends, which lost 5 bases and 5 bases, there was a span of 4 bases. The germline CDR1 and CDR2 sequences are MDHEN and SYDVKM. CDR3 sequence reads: CASSRHQPQHF. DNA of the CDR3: TGTGCCAGCAGTAGACATCAGCCCCAGCATTTT.

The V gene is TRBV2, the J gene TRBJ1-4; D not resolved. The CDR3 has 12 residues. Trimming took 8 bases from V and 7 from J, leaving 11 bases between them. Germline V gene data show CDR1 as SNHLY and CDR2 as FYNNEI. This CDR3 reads CASLSRVEKLFF. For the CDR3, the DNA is TGTGCCAGCCTGAGCAGAGTTGAAAAACTGTTTTTT.

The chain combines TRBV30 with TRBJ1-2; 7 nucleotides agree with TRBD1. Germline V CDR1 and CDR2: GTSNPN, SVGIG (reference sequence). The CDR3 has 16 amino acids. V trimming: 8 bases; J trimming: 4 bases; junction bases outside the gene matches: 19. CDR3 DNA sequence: TGTGCCGGACGACCTAGGGGACAGACAAAAGGCTATGGCTACACCTTC. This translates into CAGRPRGQTKGYGYTF.

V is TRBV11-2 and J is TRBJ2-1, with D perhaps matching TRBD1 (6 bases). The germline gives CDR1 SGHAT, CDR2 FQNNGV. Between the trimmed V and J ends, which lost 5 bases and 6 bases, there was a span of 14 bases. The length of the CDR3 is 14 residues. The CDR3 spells CASSPGTPSNEQFF. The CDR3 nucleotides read TGTGCCAGCAGCCCTGGGACACCTTCCAATGAGCAGTTCTTC.

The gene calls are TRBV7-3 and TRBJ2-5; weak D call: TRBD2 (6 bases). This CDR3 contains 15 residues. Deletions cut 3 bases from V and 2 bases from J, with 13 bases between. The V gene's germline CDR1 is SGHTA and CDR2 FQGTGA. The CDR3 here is CASSLLGTPQETQYF. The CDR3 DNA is TGTGCCAGCAGCTTGCTCGGGACTCCTCAAGAGACCCAGTACTTC.

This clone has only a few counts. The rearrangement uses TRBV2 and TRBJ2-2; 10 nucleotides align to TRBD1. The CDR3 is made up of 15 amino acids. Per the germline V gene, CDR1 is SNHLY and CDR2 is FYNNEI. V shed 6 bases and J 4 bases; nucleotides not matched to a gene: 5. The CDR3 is CASSIWTGGTGELFF. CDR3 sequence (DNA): TGTGCCAGCAGCATCTGGACAGGGGGCACCGGGGAGCTGTTTTTT. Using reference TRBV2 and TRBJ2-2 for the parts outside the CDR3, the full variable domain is EPEVTQTPSHQVTQMGQEVILRCVPISNHLYFYWYRQILGQKVEFLVSFYNNEISEKSEIFDDQFSVERPDGSNFTLKIRSTKLEDSAMYFCASSIWTGGTGELFFGEGSRLTVL.

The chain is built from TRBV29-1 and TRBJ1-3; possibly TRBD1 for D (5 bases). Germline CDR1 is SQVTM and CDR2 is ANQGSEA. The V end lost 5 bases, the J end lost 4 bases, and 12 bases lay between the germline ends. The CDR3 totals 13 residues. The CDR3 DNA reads TGCAGCGTTACCCCGGACATAGGAAACACCATATATTTT. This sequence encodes CSVTPDIGNTIYF.

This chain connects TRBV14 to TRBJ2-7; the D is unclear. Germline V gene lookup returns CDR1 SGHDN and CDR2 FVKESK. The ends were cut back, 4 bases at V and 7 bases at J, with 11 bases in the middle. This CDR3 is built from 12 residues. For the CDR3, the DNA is TGTGCCAGCAGCCCGATCAGCAGGGAGCAGTACTTC. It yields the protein CASSPISREQYF.

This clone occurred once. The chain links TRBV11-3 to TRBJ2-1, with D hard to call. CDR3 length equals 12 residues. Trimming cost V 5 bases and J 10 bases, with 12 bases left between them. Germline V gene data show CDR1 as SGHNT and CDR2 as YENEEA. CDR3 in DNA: TGTGCCAGCAGCACCGAGACTCAGGAGCAGTTCTTC. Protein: CASSTETQEQFF.

The CDR3 reads CASSFSGSPWSNQPQHF. The CDR3 DNA reads as TGTGCCAGCAGTTTCTCCGGCTCCCCATGGAGCAATCAGCCCCAGCATTTT. This chain links TRBV27 with TRBJ1-5; D gene uncertain. V gave up 3 bases and J gave up 1 base, with 16 bases separating them. This CDR3 contains 17 residues. Germline assignment: CDR1 MNHEY and CDR2 SMNVEV (reference sequence).

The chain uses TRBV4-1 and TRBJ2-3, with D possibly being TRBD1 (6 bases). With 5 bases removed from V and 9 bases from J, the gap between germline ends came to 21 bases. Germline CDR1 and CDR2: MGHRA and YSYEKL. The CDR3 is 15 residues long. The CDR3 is CASSNPTTGRRTQYF. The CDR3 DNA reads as TGCGCCAGCAGCAATCCGACCACAGGGCGGCGGACGCAGTATTTT.

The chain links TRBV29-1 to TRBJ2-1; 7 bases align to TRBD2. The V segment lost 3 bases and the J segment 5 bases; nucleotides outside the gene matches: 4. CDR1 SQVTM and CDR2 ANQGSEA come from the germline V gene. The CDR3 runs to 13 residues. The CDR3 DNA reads TGCAGCGTTGACGCCGGGACTAACAATGAGCAGTTCTTC. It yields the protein CSVDAGTNNEQFF.

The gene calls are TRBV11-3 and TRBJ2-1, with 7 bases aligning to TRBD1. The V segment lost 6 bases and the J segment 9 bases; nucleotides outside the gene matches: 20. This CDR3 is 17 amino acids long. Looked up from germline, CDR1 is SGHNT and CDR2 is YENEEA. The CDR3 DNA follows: TGTGCCAGCAGTCCTTCTTCCCGGGACAGCCGCCTTGGTGAGCAGTTCTTC. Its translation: CASSPSSRDSRLGEQFF.

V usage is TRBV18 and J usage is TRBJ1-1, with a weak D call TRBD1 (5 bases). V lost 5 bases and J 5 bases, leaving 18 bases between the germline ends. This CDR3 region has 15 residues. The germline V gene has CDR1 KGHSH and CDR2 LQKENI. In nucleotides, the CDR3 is TGTGCCAGCTCAAGGGCAGGGAATGTTGGAACTGAAGCTTTCTTT. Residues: CASSRAGNVGTEAFF.

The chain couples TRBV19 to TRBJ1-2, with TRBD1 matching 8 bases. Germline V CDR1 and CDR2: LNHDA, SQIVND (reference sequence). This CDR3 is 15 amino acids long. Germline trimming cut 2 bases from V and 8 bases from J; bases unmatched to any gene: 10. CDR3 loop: CASSIQHRGFGGYTF. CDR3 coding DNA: TGTGCCAGTAGTATACAGCACAGGGGGTTTGGGGGCTACACCTTC. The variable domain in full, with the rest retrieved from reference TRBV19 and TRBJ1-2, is DGGITQSPKYLFRKEGQNVTLSCEQNLNHDAMYWYRQDPGQGLRLIYYSQIVNDFQKGDIAEGYSVSREKKESFPLTVTSAQKNPTAFYLCASSIQHRGFGGYTFGSGTRLTVV.